This section outlines one T cell receptor beta chain sequence together with its context. The data stem from a study of technical replicates of blood from a handful of donors. Clones were sequenced by immunoSEQ multiplex PCR, and TCRdb holds only the in-frame ones, with some missing. The sample holds 65,000 to 85,000 clones, around nine tenths seen once. V dropped 1 base and J dropped 6; count of bases not matched to a gene: 11. The CDR3 loop spans 17 amino acids. The germline V gene encodes CDR1 SGHTA and CDR2 FQGNSA. The material sequenced was T cells isolated from PBMCs. The clonotype originates from a human donor in good health. The chain couples TRBV7-2 to TRBJ2-1; 8 bases line up with TRBD2. DNA for the CDR3: TGTGCCAGCAGCTTAGGGTGGGCGGGACTAGGAATCAATGAGCAGTTCTTC. As protein: CASSLGWAGLGINEQFF.